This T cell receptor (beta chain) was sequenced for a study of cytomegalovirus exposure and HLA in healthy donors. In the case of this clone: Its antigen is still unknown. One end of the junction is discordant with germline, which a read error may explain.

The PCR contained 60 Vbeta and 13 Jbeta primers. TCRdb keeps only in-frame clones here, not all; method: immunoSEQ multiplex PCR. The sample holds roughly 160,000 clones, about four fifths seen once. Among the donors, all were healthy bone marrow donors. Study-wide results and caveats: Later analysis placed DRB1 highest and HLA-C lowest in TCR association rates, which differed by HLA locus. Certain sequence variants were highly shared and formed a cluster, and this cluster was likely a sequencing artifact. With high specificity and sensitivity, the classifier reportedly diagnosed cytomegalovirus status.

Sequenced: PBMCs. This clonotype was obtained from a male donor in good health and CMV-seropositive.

DNA of the CDR3: TGTGCCAGCAGCTTGTTAGGTATGTCTGGGGCCAACGGCCTGACTTTC. It is translated as CASSLLGMSGANGLTF. J is TRBJ2-6 and V is TRBV5-6; TRBD1 is a possible D gene (5 bases). Germline V gene data show CDR1 as SGHDT and CDR2 as YYEEEE. The CDR3 is made up of 16 amino acids.